A single sample gave rise to the 30 T cell receptor beta chains below, sequenced in a study of T-cell memory formation after mild COVID-19. TCRdb re-called the 5' RACE reads with MiXCR, one entry per CDR3 protein. The sample consists of some 450,000 distinct CDR3 sequences, 15% to 20% of them appearing once. The specimen sequenced was PBMCs or a T cell subset sorted from them (not recorded which). These receptors all come from a man younger than 30 who had mild COVID-19 (a few samples of this study predate the infection). Cell type and time point are not known.

This chain uses TRBV13 with TRBJ2-1; maybe TRBD1 (5 bases). CDR3 length: 14 amino acids. The germline CDR1 and CDR2 sequences are PRHDT and FYEKMQ (reference sequence). Trimming cost V 3 bases and J 7 bases, with 13 bases left between them. The CDR3 sequence: CASSFNRPRNEQFF. CDR3 in DNA: TGTGCCAGCAGCTTCAACAGGCCAAGGAATGAGCAGTTCTTC.

This chain joins TRBV18 and TRBJ2-5; tentatively, D is TRBD1 or TRBD2 (5 bases each). The germline V gene has CDR1 KGHSH and CDR2 LQKENI. This CDR3 is built from 15 residues. Trimming took off 0 bases at V and 4 bases at J, with 12 bases between the two ends. CDR3 region: CASSPPRGTGETQYF. The CDR3 DNA sequence: TGTGCCAGCTCACCACCGCGAGGGACGGGAGAGACCCAGTACTTC. Filled out from reference TRBV18 and TRBJ2-5, the complete variable domain reads NAGVMQNPRHLVRRRGQEARLRCSPMKGHSHVYWYRQLPEEGLKFMVYLQKENIIDESGMPKERFSAEFPKEGPSILRIQQVVRGDSAAYFCASSPPRGTGETQYFGPGTRLLVL.

A few counts support this clonotype. J is TRBJ2-7 and V is TRBV7-3; the D call may be TRBD1 or TRBD2 (5 bases each). Between the trimmed V and J ends, which lost 3 bases and 9 bases, there was a span of 18 bases. Germline-derived CDR1 and CDR2 are SGHTA and FQGTGA. The CDR3 runs 14 residues. CDR3 loop: CASSLGRAQDGQYF. CDR3 nucleotide sequence: TGTGCCAGCAGCTTGGGGCGGGCGCAAGACGGGCAGTACTTC.

The rearrangement links TRBV4-1 to TRBJ1-6; D remains ambiguous. Trimming stripped 2 bases from V and 7 bases from J, with 18 bases between. CDR1 and CDR2 from the germline V gene are MGHRA and YSYEKL. The CDR3 is 17 amino acids. The CDR3 DNA reads TGCGCCAGCAGCCAAATACGGGAGGCTCTCTGGAATTCACCCCTCCACTTT. This codes for CASSQIREALWNSPLHF.

The gene calls are TRBV12-3 or TRBV12-4 and TRBJ2-1; 12 bases line up with TRBD2. The CDR3 loop spans 15 amino acids. V lost 4 bases and J lost 6; bases outside the gene matches: 4. Written as DNA, the CDR3 is TGTGCCAGCAGTTCGCAACTAGCGGGGGGCAATGAGCAGTTCTTC. Its translation: CASSSQLAGGNEQFF.

The V call is TRBV18, the J call TRBJ2-6; 7 bases align to TRBD1. Trimming at V came to 1 base and at J to 2 bases, leaving 8 bases not matched to a gene. The CDR3 is 18 amino acids. Per germline, CDR1 KGHSH and CDR2 LQKENI. The chain's CDR3 is CASSPRGQGEAGANVLTF. The CDR3, as DNA: TGTGCCAGCTCACCACGAGGCCAGGGGGAAGCTGGGGCCAACGTCCTGACTTTC.

This rearrangement joins TRBV7-9 to TRBJ1-5; D is unclear. The CDR3 runs to 15 residues. Trimming left V 3 bases short and J 0 bases short, with 9 bases between. Germline CDR1 and CDR2: SEHNR and FQNEAQ (reference sequence). CDR3 protein: CASSFTNYSNQPQHF. Written as DNA, the CDR3 is TGTGCCAGCAGCTTTACAAATTATAGCAATCAGCCCCAGCATTTT.

This chain uses TRBV9 with TRBJ2-7; a possible D gene is TRBD1 (6 bases). CDR3 length equals 13 residues. V lost 3 bases and J lost 6, with 13 bases in between. Germline-derived CDR1 and CDR2 are SGDLS and YYNGEE. CDR3 amino acids: CASSGAAGVEQYF. The CDR3 DNA sequence: TGTGCCAGCAGCGGCGCCGCAGGGGTCGAGCAGTACTTC.

CDR3 DNA sequence: TGTGCCAGCAGTTTCATCGGATTGAACACTGAAGCTTTCTTT. Its translation is CASSFIGLNTEAFF. The V call is TRBV27, the J call TRBJ1-1; D is unclear. The germline V and J ends were trimmed by 3 bases and 0 bases, with 8 bases remaining between them. The CDR3 runs 14 residues. Germline lookup yields CDR1 MNHEY and CDR2 SMNVEV (reference sequence).

This clonotype appeared a few times. The rearrangement links TRBV7-3 to TRBJ2-1, with 10 bases that match TRBD1. CDR3 length equals 15 residues. The germline gives CDR1 SGHTA, CDR2 FQGTGA. J gave up 13 bases and V 3 bases, and 12 bases lay outside the gene matches. The CDR3 protein is CASSFTGTGALIQFF. CDR3 nucleotide sequence: TGTGCCAGCAGCTTTACCGGGACAGGGGCCTTGATACAGTTCTTC.

This clonotype was recorded a few times. This chain links TRBV7-9 with TRBJ1-2; D remains unclear. The V and J ends lost 1 base and 3 bases respectively, with 12 bases between them. The length of the CDR3 is 15 residues. The V gene's germline CDR1 is SEHNR and CDR2 FQNEAQ (reference sequence). The CDR3 here is CASSLGVSGDYGYTF. The CDR3, as DNA: TGTGCCAGCAGCTTAGGAGTCAGCGGAGACTATGGCTACACCTTC. The complete variable domain, with remaining parts taken from reference TRBV7-9 and TRBJ1-2, reads DTGVSQNPRHKITKRGQNVTFRCDPISEHNRLYWYRQTLGQGPEFLTYFQNEAQLEKSRLLSDRFSAERPKGSFSTLEIQRTEQGDSAMYLCASSLGVSGDYGYTFGSGTRLTVV.

This clonotype was picked up many times. The V gene is TRBV5-1, the J gene TRBJ1-1; TRBD1 agrees at 12 bases. The trim removed 4 bases at V and 5 bases at J, leaving 6 bases unmatched. The germline CDR1 and CDR2 sequences are SGHRS and YFSETQ. The CDR3 totals 15 residues. The CDR3 nucleotides are TGCGCCAGCAGCACCGGGACAGGGGGCTCGACTGAAGCTTTCTTT. Translation: CASSTGTGGSTEAFF.

This clonotype came up a few times. CDR3 nucleotides: TGTGCCAGCAGCTTAGGTCAGGCCACCGGGGAGCTGTTTTTT. Its translation is CASSLGQATGELFF. This chain links TRBV7-8 with TRBJ2-2; D is unclear. Germline V CDR1 and CDR2: SGHVS, FQNEAQ. The CDR3 runs to 14 residues. Trimming removed 1 base from V and 4 bases from J, with 7 bases in between.

The V call is TRBV4-2, the J call TRBJ2-5; possible D gene TRBD1, 6 bases. Germline V CDR1 and CDR2: LGHNA, YNFKEQ. V lost 6 bases and J 3 bases, leaving 11 bases between the germline ends. The CDR3 totals 13 residues. DNA for the CDR3: TGTGCCAGCAGTCCGGGACACAAAGAGACCCAGTACTTC. It specifies CASSPGHKETQYF.

This chain connects TRBV29-1 to TRBJ2-4; D gene ambiguous. CDR1 and CDR2 from the germline V gene are SQVTM and ANQGSEA. The CDR3 has 11 residues. V shed 2 bases and J shed 8 bases, with 7 bases lying between them. CDR3 sequence: CSVEIGDIQYF. CDR3 sequence (DNA): TGCAGCGTTGAAATTGGGGACATTCAGTACTTC. Together with reference TRBV29-1 and TRBJ2-4, the CDR3 gives the full variable domain: SAVISQKPSRDICQRGTSLTIQCQVDSQVTMMFWYRQQPGQSLTLIATANQGSEATYESGFVIDKFPISRPNLTFSTLTVSNMSPEDSSIYLCSVEIGDIQYFGAGTRLSVL.

This clonotype was detected a few times. The chain carries TRBV20-1 and TRBJ1-5; D gene uncertain. V lost 2 bases and J lost 4, with 6 bases in between. The CDR3 spans 12 residues. Germline V lookup: CDR1 DFQATT, CDR2 SNEGSKA (reference sequence). CDR3 coding DNA: TGCAGTGCTAGATCCCCAAATCAGCCCCAGCATTTT. Its translation: CSARSPNQPQHF.

This clonotype was counted between two and nine times. The V call is TRBV4-3, the J call TRBJ2-7; 9 bases match TRBD1. The CDR3 is made up of 16 amino acids. Per the germline V gene, CDR1 is LGHNA and CDR2 is YSLEER. With V trimmed by 4 bases and J by 5 bases, 12 bases remained unmatched. CDR3 bases: TGCGCCAGCAGCCGCCATAACAGGGGGCTGGTTAACGAGCAGTACTTC. This gives the protein CASSRHNRGLVNEQYF.

This clonotype was counted between two and nine times. This chain joins TRBV18 and TRBJ2-1, with D possibly matching TRBD2 (5 bases). The V gene lost 2 bases and the J gene lost 7 bases, with 12 bases spanning the gap. The CDR3 is made up of 14 amino acids. The germline V gene has CDR1 KGHSH and CDR2 LQKENI. The CDR3 sequence is CASSPTGSRNEQFF. The CDR3, as DNA: TGTGCCAGCTCACCAACGGGGTCCAGAAATGAGCAGTTCTTC.

The sample holds a few counts of this clonotype. The chain uses TRBV7-9 and TRBJ2-3; 7 positions agree with TRBD1. The CDR3 consists of 15 residues. V lost 2 bases, J lost 2 bases, and 4 bases stayed unmatched. Per the germline V gene, CDR1 is SEHNR and CDR2 is FQNEAQ (reference sequence). The CDR3 bases are TGTGCCAGCAGCTTAACAGGGGAACTCACAGATACGCAGTATTTT. This translates into CASSLTGELTDTQYF.

V and J are TRBV5-5 and TRBJ2-7, with D perhaps matching TRBD1 (5 bases). V was trimmed by 0 bases and J by 6 bases, leaving 7 bases between them. Looked up from germline, CDR1 is SGHKS and CDR2 is YYEKEE (reference sequence). CDR3 length equals 12 residues. This CDR3 is CASSLGGSEQYV. CDR3 coding DNA: TGTGCCAGCAGCTTGGGGGGCTCCGAGCAGTACGTC.

The rearrangement links TRBV12-3 or TRBV12-4 to TRBJ1-1, with D tentatively TRBD1 (5 bases). Trimming left V 6 bases short and J 0 bases short, with 11 bases between. The CDR3 length is 14 residues. CDR3 amino acids: CASRFRGVNTEAFF. In DNA, the CDR3 is TGTGCCAGCAGATTTCGGGGCGTGAACACTGAAGCTTTCTTT.

The J gene is TRBJ2-2, the V gene TRBV18, with 8 bases aligning to TRBD1. Germline values: CDR1 KGHSH, CDR2 LQKENI. Trimming removed 4 bases from V and 4 bases from J; junction bases left unmatched: 5. The CDR3 contains 15 residues. CDR3 protein: CASSRDRGGTGELFF. CDR3 DNA: TGTGCCAGCTCACGAGACAGGGGAGGCACCGGGGAGCTGTTTTTT. Looking up the rest from reference TRBV18 and TRBJ2-2 gives the full variable domain: NAGVMQNPRHLVRRRGQEARLRCSPMKGHSHVYWYRQLPEEGLKFMVYLQKENIIDESGMPKERFSAEFPKEGPSILRIQQVVRGDSAAYFCASSRDRGGTGELFFGEGSRLTVL.

V usage is TRBV20-1 and J usage is TRBJ2-7; D not resolved. Per the germline V gene, CDR1 is DFQATT and CDR2 is SNEGSKA (reference sequence). CDR3 length: 17 amino acids. V shed 6 bases and J shed 0 bases, with 24 bases lying between them. The CDR3 region is CSAAFPRQAPDSYEQYF. The CDR3 DNA follows: TGCAGTGCAGCCTTCCCCCGTCAGGCCCCCGACTCCTACGAGCAGTACTTC.

The rearrangement uses TRBV7-9 and TRBJ1-4; TRBD1 is a possible D gene (5 bases). CDR1 is SEHNR and CDR2 is FQNEAQ in the germline V gene (reference sequence). The V gene lost 4 bases and the J gene lost 4 bases, with 19 bases spanning the gap. There are 17 residues in the CDR3. DNA for the CDR3: TGTGCCAGCAGCTCACTTGGTGGGGGTGGTAGTAATGAAAAACTGTTTTTT. Protein: CASSSLGGGGSNEKLFF.

This clonotype was counted ten times or more. The chain combines TRBV2 with TRBJ2-2; D is ambiguous. V lost 7 bases and J 5 bases, leaving 8 bases between the germline ends. This CDR3 region has 12 residues. Germline V lookup: CDR1 SNHLY, CDR2 FYNNEI. The CDR3 region has the DNA TGTGCCAGCACCTTAACTACCGGGGAGCTGTTTTTT. Protein product: CASTLTTGELFF.

The chain joins TRBV7-2 to TRBJ2-3, with 8 nucleotides matching TRBD1. The trim removed 5 bases at V and 4 bases at J, leaving 5 bases unmatched. In germline, CDR1 is SGHTA, CDR2 FQGNSA. This CDR3 contains 14 residues. Here the CDR3 reads CASSPGQEADTQYF. CDR3 bases: TGTGCCAGCAGCCCGGGACAGGAGGCAGATACGCAGTATTTT.

The chain is built from TRBV5-1 and TRBJ1-1; D unclear. Trimming took off 0 bases at V and 1 base at J, with 10 bases between the two ends. The CDR3 has 15 residues. Germline V gene sequence: CDR1 SGHRS, CDR2 YFSETQ. CDR3 loop: CASSLALTANTEAFF. DNA for the CDR3: TGCGCCAGCAGCTTGGCATTGACGGCGAACACTGAAGCTTTCTTT.

The V and J genes are TRBV20-1 and TRBJ1-4; D unclear. V was trimmed by 2 bases and J by 0 bases, leaving 7 bases between them. Germline V lookup: CDR1 DFQATT, CDR2 SNEGSKA (reference sequence). The CDR3 has 14 amino acids. This CDR3 reads CSARMTATNEKLFF. CDR3 nucleotides: TGCAGTGCTAGAATGACTGCAACTAATGAAAAACTGTTTTTT.

This clonotype was detected only a few times. V and J are TRBV7-9 and TRBJ2-5; no definite D call. This CDR3 contains 12 residues. V lost 2 bases and J 5 bases, leaving 6 bases between the germline ends. Germline V gene data show CDR1 as SEHNR and CDR2 as FQNEAQ (reference sequence). The CDR3 nucleotides are TGTGCCAGCAGCTTAAGTACGGAGACCCAGTACTTC. Translation: CASSLSTETQYF.

The CDR3 sequence is CASSLRGPDEQFF. In DNA form, the CDR3 reads TGTGCCAGCAGTTTGAGGGGGCCGGATGAGCAGTTCTTC. This chain connects TRBV6-5 to TRBJ2-1; 7 positions agree with TRBD1. CDR3 length equals 13 residues. J gave up 8 bases and V 4 bases, and 5 bases lay outside the gene matches. Germline CDR1 MNHEY, CDR2 SVGAGI.